A single sample gave rise to the 18 T cell receptor beta chains below, sequenced in a study of T-cell memory formation after mild COVID-19. TCRdb re-called the 5' RACE reads through MiXCR, storing one row per CDR3 protein. Among tens of thousands of distinct CDR3 sequences listed, 25% were seen once. The sample consisted of PBMCs or a T cell subset sorted from them (not recorded which). Every receptor here comes from a man between 18 and 35 years old who had mild COVID-19 (a few samples of this study predate the infection). Cell type and time point are not known.

On this clonotype: Germline is not matched at one junction end, which may reflect a read error. This chain uses TRBV6-5 with TRBJ1-2, with TRBD1 identical over 9 bases. The CDR3 length is 13 residues. Looked up from germline, CDR1 is MNHEY and CDR2 is SVGAGI. This CDR3 reads CASSPTGGGGRAF. DNA for the CDR3: TGTGCCAGCAGCCCTACAGGGGGCGGAGGACGCGCCTTC.

This chain joins TRBV15 and TRBJ2-5; TRBD2 aligns across 8 bases. The CDR3 extends over 14 amino acids. CDR1 and CDR2 from the germline V gene are LNHNV and YYDKDF (reference sequence). J gave up 7 bases and V 4 bases, and 8 bases lay outside the gene matches. The CDR3, as DNA: TGTGCCACCAGCACCCCCGGGACTAGAGGGACCCAGTACTTC. This gives the protein CATSTPGTRGTQYF.

This clonotype was counted a few times. The chain combines TRBV27 with TRBJ2-7, with D possibly being TRBD1 (5 bases). The CDR3 length is 13 residues. From germline, CDR1 is MNHEY and CDR2 SMNVEV (reference sequence). The germline V and J ends were trimmed by 3 bases and 6 bases, with 12 bases remaining between them. The CDR3 bases are TGTGCCAGCAGTTTGACACTCGACAGCGAGCAGTACTTC. Its translation: CASSLTLDSEQYF.

There are a few counts of this clonotype. The chain recombines TRBV27 with TRBJ2-1; TRBD2 aligns across 16 bases. The germline CDR1 and CDR2 sequences are MNHEY and SMNVEV (reference sequence). V trimming: 1 base; J trimming: 6 bases; junction bases outside the gene matches: 6. The CDR3 runs 18 residues. The CDR3 DNA follows: TGTGCCAGCAGTTTATTAGGGACTAGCGGGGGGGCAACCAATGAGCAGTTCTTC. It is translated as CASSLLGTSGGATNEQFF.

The rearrangement links TRBV7-9 to TRBJ2-1, with 10 bases that match TRBD2. Trimming removed 8 bases from V and 7 bases from J; junction bases left unmatched: 14. The CDR3 is 16 amino acids. CDR1 is SEHNR, CDR2 FQNEAQ, per germline (reference sequence). The DNA of the CDR3 is TGTGCCAGCCAAACCCCCGGGACTAGCGCTTGGAATGAGCAGTTCTTC. This sequence encodes CASQTPGTSAWNEQFF. Filled out from reference TRBV7-9 and TRBJ2-1, the complete variable domain reads DTGVSQNPRHKITKRGQNVTFRCDPISEHNRLYWYRQTLGQGPEFLTYFQNEAQLEKSRLLSDRFSAERPKGSFSTLEIQRTEQGDSAMYLCASQTPGTSAWNEQFFGPGTRLTVL.

In its sample, this clonotype was seen many times. The chain is built from TRBV4-1 and TRBJ2-7, with TRBD1 as a possible D gene (6 bases). Trimming shortened V by 6 bases and J by 1 base, and 16 bases separated the two germline ends. The CDR3 is 15 residues long. The germline V gene has CDR1 MGHRA and CDR2 YSYEKL. In DNA form, the CDR3 reads TGCGCCAGCAGTCAACAGGGCACGTCTTCCTACGAGCAGTACTTC. Its protein product is CASSQQGTSSYEQYF.

The chain is built from TRBV12-3 or TRBV12-4 and TRBJ2-7; D gene uncertain. The CDR3 has 13 amino acids. The V gene lost 7 bases and the J gene lost 4 bases, with 14 bases spanning the gap. The CDR3 region is CASTPARSYEQYF. As DNA, the CDR3 is TGTGCCAGCACCCCGGCCCGGAGTTACGAGCAGTACTTC.

This clonotype has a count of ten or more. This rearrangement joins TRBV12-3 or TRBV12-4 to TRBJ2-2, with D unclear. Trimming took off 6 bases at V and 1 base at J, with 12 bases between the two ends. This CDR3 comprises 15 residues. The CDR3 loop reads CASRGSHKNTGELFF. CDR3 coding DNA: TGTGCCAGCAGGGGATCCCACAAGAACACCGGGGAGCTGTTTTTT.

The CDR3 DNA sequence: TGTGCCAGCAGCTTGCTCCCTGACAGGGGCAATGAGCAGTTCTTC. Translation gives CASSLLPDRGNEQFF. The rearrangement links TRBV12-3 or TRBV12-4 to TRBJ2-1, with 8 bases lining up with TRBD1. V lost 6 bases, J lost 6 bases, and 10 bases stayed unmatched. There are 15 residues in the CDR3.

This clonotype came up a few times. The CDR3 reads CASSPGQTDAQYF. CDR3 nucleotide sequence: TGTGCCAGCAGTCCCGGACAGACGGATGCCCAGTACTTC. This sequence joins TRBV12-3 or TRBV12-4 and TRBJ2-5, with TRBD1 as a possible D gene (6 bases). The ends were cut back, 5 bases at V and 9 bases at J, with 16 bases in the middle. The CDR3 covers 13 residues.

This clonotype was seen only a few times. The rearrangement joins TRBV6-5 to TRBJ2-3, with 13 bases aligning to TRBD2. The V gene's germline CDR1 is MNHEY and CDR2 SVGAGI. The V and J ends lost 0 bases and 6 bases, in that order; junction bases with no gene match: 3. This CDR3 has 16 amino acids. CDR3 residues: CASSYSGTSGVDTQYF. As DNA, the CDR3 is TGTGCCAGCAGTTACTCGGGGACTAGCGGGGTGGATACGCAGTATTTT.

This clonotype was counted only a few times. The V gene is TRBV19, the J gene TRBJ1-1, with 8 nucleotides matching TRBD1. Looked up from germline, CDR1 is LNHDA and CDR2 is SQIVND (reference sequence). J lost 1 base, V lost 5 bases, and 6 bases had no gene match. This CDR3 comprises 15 residues. The CDR3 region is CASSPWTGTNTEAFF. The CDR3 nucleotides read TGTGCCAGTAGTCCGTGGACAGGGACGAACACTGAAGCTTTCTTT. The entire variable domain, with the rest obtained from reference TRBV19 and TRBJ1-1, is as follows: DGGITQSPKYLFRKEGQNVTLSCEQNLNHDAMYWYRQDPGQGLRLIYYSQIVNDFQKGDIAEGYSVSREKKESFPLTVTSAQKNPTAFYLCASSPWTGTNTEAFFGQGTRLTVV.

The V and J genes are TRBV9 and TRBJ2-7; a possible D gene is TRBD1 (6 bases). The V end lost 0 bases, the J end lost 6 bases, and 13 bases lay between the germline ends. Germline CDR1 reads SGDLS; CDR2 reads YYNGEE. CDR3 length: 14 residues. The CDR3 spells CASSVVQDSAEQYF. The DNA for the CDR3 is TGTGCCAGCAGCGTAGTACAGGACAGTGCCGAGCAGTACTTC.

This clonotype was counted a few times. This chain links TRBV6-6 with TRBJ1-5; no definite D call. Trimming shortened V by 7 bases and J by 7 bases, and 20 bases separated the two germline ends. This CDR3 has 15 residues. CDR1 is MNHNY, CDR2 SVGAGI, per germline (reference sequence). CDR3 sequence (DNA): TGTGCCAGCATCACACACCGACGCGAGGAGCAGCCCCAGCATTTT. Its protein product is CASITHRREEQPQHF.

The chain joins TRBV10-3 to TRBJ2-2; weak D call: TRBD1 (6 bases). The germline V gene encodes CDR1 ENHRY and CDR2 SYGVKD. The CDR3 runs 13 residues. Between the trimmed V and J ends, which lost 10 bases and 6 bases, there was a span of 15 bases. CDR3 in amino acids: CATLGAGPGELFF. DNA of the CDR3: TGTGCCACCTTGGGGGCGGGTCCCGGGGAGCTGTTTTTT.

V usage is TRBV7-3 and J usage is TRBJ1-1; TRBD1 matches at 8 bases. Looked up from germline, CDR1 is SGHTA and CDR2 is FQGTGA. V dropped 5 bases and J dropped 1; count of bases not matched to a gene: 3. This CDR3 contains 14 residues. The CDR3 region has the DNA TGTGCCAGCAGCCTTGGGACAGGGAACACTGAAGCTTTCTTT. Protein product: CASSLGTGNTEAFF.

This clonotype was counted ten times or more. This sequence joins TRBV4-1 and TRBJ2-1, with 9 bases fitting TRBD2. V shed 3 bases and J 10 bases; nucleotides not matched to a gene: 1. The CDR3 has 12 residues. The V gene's germline CDR1 is MGHRA and CDR2 YSYEKL. The CDR3 nucleotides read TGCGCCAGCAGCCACACTAGCGGGGAGCAGTTCTTC. As protein: CASSHTSGEQFF.

A few counts support this clonotype. The DNA for the CDR3 is TGTGCCAGCAGTCCAGGGGGTTGGAAGGATGGCTACACCTTC. Encoded protein: CASSPGGWKDGYTF. The rearrangement uses TRBV25-1 and TRBJ1-2; TRBD1 matches at 7 bases. Germline V lookup: CDR1 MGHDK, CDR2 SYGVNS. With 5 bases clipped from V and 6 bases from J, the junction kept 9 bases outside the gene matches. The CDR3 loop spans 14 amino acids.